A single sample gave rise to the 13 T cell receptor beta chains below, sequenced in a study of response to subunit inactivated influenza vaccine. TCRdb processed the RT-PCR reads anew with MiXCR; each CDR3 protein has one entry. The sample includes some 640,000 distinct CDR3 sequences, 11% to 15% seen only once; the top ten take approximately 6.5%. This specimen consisted of PBMCs from blood, obtained 14 to 15 days before vaccination. These receptors came from a man in his fifties who received an inactivated influenza vaccine.

This chain links TRBV5-1 with TRBJ2-1; tentative D call: TRBD2 (6 bases). V gave up 2 bases and J gave up 0 bases, with 9 bases separating them. The CDR3 totals 15 residues. From germline, CDR1 is SGHRS and CDR2 YFSETQ. CDR3 in DNA: TGCGCCAGCAGCTTCGGACTATTCTCCTACAATGAGCAGTTCTTC. This translates into CASSFGLFSYNEQFF.

This clonotype was seen at least ten times. The chain links TRBV4-1 to TRBJ1-1, with D possibly being TRBD1 (6 bases). Germline assignment: CDR1 MGHRA and CDR2 YSYEKL. CDR3 length equals 14 residues. Deletions cut 3 bases from V and 1 base from J, with 9 bases between. CDR3 loop: CASSQPGQNTEAFF. As DNA, the CDR3 is TGCGCCAGCAGCCAGCCGGGACAGAACACTGAAGCTTTCTTT.

This clonotype was counted at least ten times. The chain combines TRBV27 with TRBJ2-1, with TRBD1 matching over 11 bases. The CDR3 runs to 15 residues. Trimming cost V 3 bases and J 4 bases; bases outside gene matches: 2. Germline CDR1 is MNHEY and CDR2 is SMNVEV (reference sequence). The CDR3 here is CASSFGTGGYNEQFF. The CDR3 DNA sequence: TGTGCCAGCAGTTTCGGGACAGGGGGTTACAATGAGCAGTTCTTC.

The chain links TRBV7-8 to TRBJ2-1; D gene unclear. There are 14 residues in the CDR3. Germline lookup yields CDR1 SGHVS and CDR2 FQNEAQ. The V end was cut by 3 bases, the J end by 6 bases, with 12 bases between. The CDR3 here is CASSFGSSSNEQFF. The CDR3 nucleotides are TGTGCCAGCAGCTTCGGTAGCAGCTCCAATGAGCAGTTCTTC. Based on the CDR3 plus reference TRBV7-8 and TRBJ2-1, the full variable domain is GAGVSQSPRYKVAKRGQDVALRCDPISGHVSLFWYQQALGQGPEFLTYFQNEAQLDKSGLPSDRFFAERPEGSVSTLKIQRTQQEDSAVYLCASSFGSSSNEQFFGPGTRLTVL.

This clonotype has a count of ten or more. The gene calls are TRBV21-1 and TRBJ2-1; the D call of TRBD1 is as the table states it, not checked on the DNA. TRBV21-1 is marked as a pseudogene. This CDR3 has 16 amino acids. The CDR3 DNA reads as TGTGCCAGCAGCAAAGAGTTCAGGGGGAACTACAATGAGCAGTTCTTC. Translated: CASSKEFRGNYNEQFF.

This clonotype has a handful of counts. The J gene is TRBJ1-1, the V gene TRBV5-1; 10 bases are a match to TRBD1. CDR3 size: 13 residues. With 0 bases clipped from V and 10 bases from J, the junction kept 3 bases outside the gene matches. The V gene's germline CDR1 is SGHRS and CDR2 YFSETQ. The CDR3 DNA reads TGCGCCAGCAGCTTGGGACAGGGGGCTGGAGCTTTCTTT. It is translated as CASSLGQGAGAFF.

The gene calls are TRBV20-1 and TRBJ2-5, with D perhaps given as TRBD1 or TRBD2 (5 bases each). The germline V gene encodes CDR1 DFQATT and CDR2 SNEGSKA (reference sequence). V lost 2 bases and J lost 2, with 9 bases in between. This CDR3 comprises 13 residues. The CDR3 loop is CSARFGAQETQYF. In DNA, the CDR3 is TGCAGTGCTAGATTCGGGGCACAAGAGACCCAGTACTTC.

The chain carries TRBV5-1 and TRBJ2-3; maybe TRBD1 (6 bases). The CDR3 totals 14 residues. V was clipped by 4 bases and J by 3 bases, with 12 bases between them. Germline V gives CDR1 SGHRS, CDR2 YFSETQ. The CDR3 nucleotides read TGCGCCAGCAGCGCCAGACAGGTGACAGATACGCAGTATTTT. Translation gives CASSARQVTDTQYF.

With respect to this clonotype: The DNA is left out, because the CDR3 cannot be placed on it with certainty; the CDR3 is given as TCRdb lists it. The CDR3 loop reads CASSMGGLVTPGSCFF. This chain joins TRBV5-6 and TRBJ2-2. The CDR3 is 16 amino acids in total, end residues counted. CDR1 and CDR2 (germline): SGHDT, YYEEEE.

The chain is built from TRBV18 and TRBJ2-4, with D perhaps being TRBD1 or TRBD2 (5 bases each). The CDR3 length is 15 residues. Trimming removed 0 bases from V and 6 bases from J, with 12 bases in between. Germline CDR1 and CDR2: KGHSH and LQKENI. The CDR3 DNA reads TGTGCCAGCTCACCACCGAGAGGGGTGGTAAACATTCAGTACTTC. Translating gives CASSPPRGVVNIQYF.

V gene TRBV6-5 combines with J gene TRBJ1-5; 8 nucleotides align to TRBD1. V was clipped by 4 bases and J by 10 bases; unmatched bases: 6. There are 13 residues in the CDR3. Per germline, CDR1 MNHEY and CDR2 SVGAGI. The DNA for the CDR3 is TGTGCCAGCAGTTCGACAGGGGATGGCCCCCAGCATTTT. This codes for CASSSTGDGPQHF.

This clonotype was seen more than once but under ten times. The gene calls are TRBV6-5 and TRBJ1-4; D remains ambiguous. The CDR3 consists of 19 residues. V was cut by 4 bases and J by 0 bases, with 21 bases left in between. Germline values: CDR1 MNHEY, CDR2 SVGAGI. The CDR3 loop reads CASSWRAFPELTTNEKLFF. The CDR3 coding sequence is TGTGCCAGCAGTTGGAGGGCCTTTCCCGAATTAACAACTAATGAAAAACTGTTTTTT.

The chain employs TRBV2 and TRBJ2-7, with 7 bases matching TRBD1. This CDR3 is 14 amino acids long. Germline CDR1 is SNHLY and CDR2 is FYNNEI. V lost 6 bases and J lost 6; bases outside the gene matches: 11. The CDR3 reads CASRNPRDSREQYF. CDR3 bases: TGTGCCAGCAGGAACCCCCGGGACAGTCGCGAGCAGTACTTC.